This T cell receptor beta chain appears in the sequencing data of a study of HIV-infected patients and healthy controls. Germline loops: CDR1 MNHEY, CDR2 SMNVEV (reference sequence). The V gene end was trimmed by 5 bases and the J gene end by 2 bases; junction bases not matched to a gene: 5. This CDR3 has 15 residues. All unsorted peripheral T cells were captured because whole blood was used without fractionation. RNA came from around 2.3 ml of peripheral blood. Alpha and beta constant-region primers primed reverse transcription of around 500 ng RNA. Alpha and beta chain libraries were made separately by chain-specific third strand synthesis with multiplexing indices. TCRdb ran MiXCR on the 5' RACE reads and lists one entry per CDR3 protein. The table has 10,000 or so distinct CDR3 sequences, roughly 5% seen once. This clonotype was observed many times.

The sequence was obtained from an adult with HIV infection. The rearrangement uses TRBV27 and TRBJ2-3; 9 bases align to TRBD2. Material: blood, obtained before antiretroviral therapy. CDR3 amino acids: CASSLLAGTTDTQYF. In DNA form, the CDR3 reads TGTGCCAGCAGTCTTCTAGCGGGGACCACAGATACGCAGTATTTT.